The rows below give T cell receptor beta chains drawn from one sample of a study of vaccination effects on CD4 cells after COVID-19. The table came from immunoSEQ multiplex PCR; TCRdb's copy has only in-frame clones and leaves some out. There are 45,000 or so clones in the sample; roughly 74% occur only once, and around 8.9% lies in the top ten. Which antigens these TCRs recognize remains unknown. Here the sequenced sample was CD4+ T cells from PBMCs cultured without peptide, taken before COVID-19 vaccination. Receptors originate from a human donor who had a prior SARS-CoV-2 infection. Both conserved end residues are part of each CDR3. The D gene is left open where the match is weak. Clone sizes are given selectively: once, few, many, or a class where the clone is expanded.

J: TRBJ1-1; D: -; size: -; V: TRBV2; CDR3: CASSVLTLNTEAFF; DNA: TGTGCCAGCAGCGTCCTGACCCTGAACACTGAAGCTTTCTTT
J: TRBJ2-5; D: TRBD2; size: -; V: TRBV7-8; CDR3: CASSFRRGAFQETQYF; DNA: TGTGCCAGCAGCTTTAGGCGGGGGGCGTTCCAAGAGACCCAGTACTTC
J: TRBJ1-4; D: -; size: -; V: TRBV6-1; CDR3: CASSDLGGGNEKLFF; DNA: TGTGCCAGCAGTGATCTCGGGGGTGGTAATGAAAAACTGTTTTTT
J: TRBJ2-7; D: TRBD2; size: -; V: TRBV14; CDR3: CASSQDHASGLLKQYF; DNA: TGTGCCAGCAGCCAAGATCACGCTAGCGGCCTCTTGAAGCAGTACTTC
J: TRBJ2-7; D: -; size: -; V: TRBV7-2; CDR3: CASSSFNYEQYF; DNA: TGTGCCAGCAGCTCGTTTAACTACGAGCAGTACTTC
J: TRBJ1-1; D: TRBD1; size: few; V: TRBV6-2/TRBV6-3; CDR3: CASSHRQGGTEAFF; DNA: TGTGCCAGCAGTCACCGACAGGGCGGCACTGAAGCTTTCTTT
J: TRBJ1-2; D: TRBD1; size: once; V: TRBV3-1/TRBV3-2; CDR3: CASSQFGQGLGYTF; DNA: TGTGCCAGCAGCCAATTTGGACAGGGGCTTGGCTACACCTTC
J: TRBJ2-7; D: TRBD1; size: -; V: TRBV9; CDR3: CASSAEGTAPYEQYF; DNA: TGTGCCAGCAGCGCAGAGGGGACAGCCCCCTACGAGCAGTACTTC
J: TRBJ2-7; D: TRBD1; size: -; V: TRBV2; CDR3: CASRDQRQGLYF; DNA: TGTGCCAGCAGAGACCAGAGACAGGGTTTGTACTTC
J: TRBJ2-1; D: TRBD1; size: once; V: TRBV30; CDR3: CAQAPYDRVSYNEQFF; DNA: TGTGCCCAGGCCCCTTATGACAGGGTATCCTACAATGAGCAGTTCTTC
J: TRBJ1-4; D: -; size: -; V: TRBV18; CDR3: CASSPSDLRGEKLFF; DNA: TGTGCCAGCTCACCCTCCGACTTACGGGGTGAAAAACTGTTTTTT
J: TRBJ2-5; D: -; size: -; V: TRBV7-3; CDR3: CASSLTPGSVETQYF; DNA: TGTGCCAGCAGCTTAACTCCAGGGAGTGTGGAGACCCAGTACTTC
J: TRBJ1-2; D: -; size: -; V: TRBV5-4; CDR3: CASMGRGASYGYTF; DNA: TGTGCCAGCATGGGCAGAGGGGCGTCCTATGGCTACACCTTC
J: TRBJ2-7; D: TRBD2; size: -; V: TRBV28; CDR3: CASCALAGGPDSYEQYF; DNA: TGTGCCAGCTGCGCTCTAGCGGGAGGCCCCGACTCCTACGAGCAGTACTTC
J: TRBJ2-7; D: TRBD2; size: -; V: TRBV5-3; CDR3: CARSLSPSGSYEQYF; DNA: TGTGCCAGAAGCTTGTCTCCTAGCGGGTCCTACGAGCAGTACTTC
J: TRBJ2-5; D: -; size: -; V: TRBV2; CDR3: CASSQGSGTQYF; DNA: TGTGCCAGCAGCCAGGGGTCGGGGACCCAGTACTTC